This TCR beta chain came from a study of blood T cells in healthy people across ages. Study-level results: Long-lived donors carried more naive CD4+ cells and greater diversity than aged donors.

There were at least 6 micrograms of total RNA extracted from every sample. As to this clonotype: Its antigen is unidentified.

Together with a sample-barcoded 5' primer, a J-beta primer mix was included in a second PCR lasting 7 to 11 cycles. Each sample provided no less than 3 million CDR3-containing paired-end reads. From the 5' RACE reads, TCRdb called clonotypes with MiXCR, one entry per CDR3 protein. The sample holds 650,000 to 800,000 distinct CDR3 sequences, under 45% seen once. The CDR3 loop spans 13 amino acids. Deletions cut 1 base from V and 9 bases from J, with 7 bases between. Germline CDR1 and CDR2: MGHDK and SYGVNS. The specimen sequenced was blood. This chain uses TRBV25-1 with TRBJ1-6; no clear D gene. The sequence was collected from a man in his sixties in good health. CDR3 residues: CASSECVGSPLHF. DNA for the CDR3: TGTGCCAGCAGTGAATGCGTCGGTTCACCCCTCCACTTT.